The 29 T cell receptor beta chains in this list originate from one sample, sequenced in a study of shared T cell receptors in the human thymus. The repertoire was sequenced with immunoSEQ multiplex PCR; TCRdb's copy has only in-frame clones and lacks some. The repertoire holds just under 550,000 clones, around three quarters seen once, with roughly 0.013% in the top ten. These data are also associated with another study on human thymus T cells.

Material for sequencing was thymocytes. All receptors derive from a boy younger than two with a congenital heart defect.

The CDR3 sequence: CAWSGPPLARHYNEQFF. The CDR3 DNA reads as TGTGCCTGGAGTGGACCCCCGCTAGCGAGACACTACAATGAGCAGTTCTTC. J is TRBJ2-1 and V is TRBV30; D might be TRBD2 (6 bases). The V end lost 1 base, the J end lost 3 bases, and 19 bases lay between the germline ends. Germline V gene sequence: CDR1 GTSNPN, CDR2 SVGIG (reference sequence). The CDR3 is 17 amino acids.

The chain is built from TRBV5-1 and TRBJ2-5, with unresolved D. V dropped 0 bases and J dropped 1 base, with 13 bases sitting between them. Per germline, CDR1 SGHRS and CDR2 YFSETQ. This CDR3 comprises 16 residues. CDR3 amino acids: CASSLGAATPQETQYF. For the CDR3, the DNA is TGCGCCAGCAGCTTGGGGGCAGCTACCCCCCAAGAGACCCAGTACTTC. The whole variable domain, filled in from reference TRBV5-1 and TRBJ2-5, reads KAGVTQTPRYLIKTRGQQVTLSCSPISGHRSVSWYQQTPGQGLQFLFEYFSETQRNKGNFPGRFSGRQFSNSRSEMNVSTLELGDSALYLCASSLGAATPQETQYFGPGTRLLVL.

This clone has a handful of counts. V is TRBV5-6 and J is TRBJ2-1, with 11 bases lining up with TRBD1. Looked up from germline, CDR1 is SGHDT and CDR2 is YYEEEE. The CDR3 extends over 17 amino acids. The V gene end was trimmed by 3 bases and the J gene end by 5 bases; junction bases not matched to a gene: 10. The CDR3 DNA sequence: TGTGCCAGCAGCTCAGAGAAAGGACAGGGGGCTCACAATGAGCAGTTCTTC. This codes for CASSSEKGQGAHNEQFF.

The chain combines TRBV5-1 with TRBJ1-2; TRBD1 matches at 7 bases. The CDR3 has 17 residues. Germline V gene data show CDR1 as SGHRS and CDR2 as YFSETQ. J gave up 2 bases and V 4 bases, and 14 bases lay outside the gene matches. In nucleotides, the CDR3 is TGCGCCAGCAGCCGTATTGGGCCGGGACAGCGAAACTATGGCTACACCTTC. This translates into CASSRIGPGQRNYGYTF.

This clone has only a few counts. V gene TRBV28 combines with J gene TRBJ2-7; 12 bases are a match to TRBD2. Germline loops: CDR1 MDHEN, CDR2 SYDVKM. V lost 2 bases and J lost 1; bases outside the gene matches: 15. The CDR3 contains 20 residues. The CDR3 reads CASSLVVSTSGSLRSYEQYF. CDR3 in DNA: TGTGCCAGCAGTTTAGTAGTTTCGACTAGCGGGAGTCTGAGGTCCTACGAGCAGTACTTC.

This rearrangement joins TRBV28 to TRBJ2-7; D is uncertain. The CDR3 is 13 residues long. The germline CDR1 and CDR2 sequences are MDHEN and SYDVKM. V lost 5 bases, J lost 3 bases, and 11 bases lay in between. The CDR3 DNA sequence: TGTGCCAGCAGTCCCAGTTGGCTCTACGAGCAGTACTTC. It translates to CASSPSWLYEQYF.

As to this clone: One end of the junction varies from germline; a read error may be responsible. J is TRBJ2-5 and V is TRBV5-4; possibly TRBD2 for D (6 bases). This CDR3 spans 13 amino acids. Germline V gene sequence: CDR1 SGHNT, CDR2 YYREEE (reference sequence). CDR3 protein: CASSQRGRETQYF. As DNA, the CDR3 is TGCGCCAGCAGCCAACGAGGGAGGGAGACCCAGTACTTC. Full variable domain (missing parts from reference TRBV5-4 and TRBJ2-5): ETGVTQSPTHLIKTRGQQVTLRCSSQSGHNTVSWYQQALGQGPQFIFQYYREEENGRGNFPPRFSGLQFPNYSSELNVNALELDDSALYLCASSQRGRETQYFGPGTRLLVL.

The V gene is TRBV6-6, the J gene TRBJ2-7, with TRBD2 matching 7 bases. The CDR3 covers 14 residues. Germline-derived CDR1 and CDR2 are MNHNY and SVGAGI (reference sequence). V dropped 6 bases and J dropped 2; count of bases not matched to a gene: 7. DNA of the CDR3: TGTGCCAGCAGGGCCCGGACTAGTCCCTACGAGCAGTACTTC. Translated: CASRARTSPYEQYF.

Only a few counts were recorded for this clone. V and J are TRBV7-2 and TRBJ2-3; 11 nucleotides match TRBD2. The germline V gene has CDR1 SGHTA and CDR2 FQGNSA. J gave up 6 bases and V 5 bases, and 13 bases lay outside the gene matches. This CDR3 region has 17 residues. Here the CDR3 DNA reads TGTGCCAGCAGCCAACGGGTTAGCGGGGGGGTGAGGGATACGCAGTATTTT. Protein product: CASSQRVSGGVRDTQYF.

The chain employs TRBV9 and TRBJ1-2; D gene ambiguous. CDR3 length equals 14 residues. Germline CDR1 and CDR2: SGDLS and YYNGEE. Trimming pared 4 bases from V and 2 bases from J, leaving 12 bases between. DNA for the CDR3: TGTGCCAGCAGCCCACCGGGTCTGAACTATGGCTACACCTTC. Its protein product is CASSPPGLNYGYTF. Combining the CDR3 with reference TRBV9 and TRBJ1-2 gives the whole variable domain DSGVTQTPKHLITATGQRVTLRCSPRSGDLSVYWYQQSLDQGLQFLIQYYNGEERAKGNILERFSAQQFPDLHSELNLSSLELGDSALYFCASSPPGLNYGYTFGSGTRLTVV.

This chain connects TRBV30 to TRBJ2-2; no reliable D call. The germline gives CDR1 GTSNPN, CDR2 SVGIG (reference sequence). The CDR3 contains 15 residues. Trimming left V 5 bases short and J 3 bases short, with 16 bases between. Written as DNA, the CDR3 is TGTGCCTGGGATCACGAGGCCTCACACACCGGGGAGCTGTTTTTT. It translates to CAWDHEASHTGELFF. Supplemented by reference TRBV30 and TRBJ2-2, the full variable domain reads SQTIHQWPATLVQPVGSPLSLECTVEGTSNPNLYWYRQAAGRGLQLLFYSVGIGQISSEVPQNLSASRPQDRQFILSSKKLLLSDSGFYLCAWDHEASHTGELFFGEGSRLTVL.

This clone was detected only once. The chain joins TRBV27 to TRBJ2-5, with 7 nucleotides matching TRBD2. The V gene's germline CDR1 is MNHEY and CDR2 SMNVEV (reference sequence). Trimming removed 5 bases from V and 4 bases from J; junction bases left unmatched: 7. The length of the CDR3 is 14 residues. The CDR3 region is CASSPRTSGETQYF. DNA of the CDR3: TGTGCCAGCAGTCCTCGGACTAGTGGAGAGACCCAGTACTTC.

V gene TRBV5-6 combines with J gene TRBJ2-7; D gene unclear. The CDR3 has 13 residues. Germline V gene sequence: CDR1 SGHDT, CDR2 YYEEEE. Trimming cost V 4 bases and J 6 bases, with 14 bases left between them. The CDR3 bases are TGTGCCAGCAGCACCACAGAGAACGGCGAGCAGTACTTC. The encoded protein is CASSTTENGEQYF.

The sample holds a few counts of this clone. The chain is built from TRBV28 and TRBJ1-5; a weak D match, TRBD1 (6 bases). CDR3 size: 15 residues. Per the germline V gene, CDR1 is MDHEN and CDR2 is SYDVKM. Trimming stripped 2 bases from V and 5 bases from J, with 13 bases between. The CDR3 loop is CASSLMGGLDQPQHF. The CDR3 DNA sequence: TGTGCCAGCAGTTTAATGGGGGGGCTCGATCAGCCCCAGCATTTT.

The chain couples TRBV6-6 to TRBJ2-5; maybe TRBD1 (5 bases). Judging by the DNA end, TRBJ2-7 fits better; the J call may be wrong. Germline CDR1 is MNHNY and CDR2 is SVGAGI (reference sequence). The CDR3 runs to 13 residues. DNA of the CDR3: TGTGCCAGCAGTCCCGGACATTCCTACGAGCAGTACTTC. It specifies CASSPGHSYEQYF.

V is TRBV28 and J is TRBJ2-5; unclear D gene. Trimming left V 5 bases short and J 2 bases short, with 15 bases between. CDR1 is MDHEN and CDR2 is SYDVKM in the germline V gene. CDR3 length: 15 residues. CDR3 sequence: CASSPEGSVQETQYF. CDR3 DNA sequence: TGTGCCAGCAGTCCCGAAGGCAGCGTGCAAGAGACCCAGTACTTC.

The rearrangement links TRBV2 to TRBJ2-7, with TRBD2 identical over 10 bases. Trimming removed 7 bases from V and 2 bases from J; junction bases left unmatched: 8. The CDR3 is 15 residues long. Germline V lookup: CDR1 SNHLY, CDR2 FYNNEI. CDR3 amino acids: CASIPSGRVTYEQYF. Written as DNA, the CDR3 is TGTGCCAGCATACCGAGCGGGAGGGTAACCTACGAGCAGTACTTC.

The V gene is TRBV4-2, the J gene TRBJ1-4; TRBD1 matches at 7 bases. The CDR3 has 18 residues. V trimming: 0 bases; J trimming: 5 bases; junction bases outside the gene matches: 12. Germline V lookup: CDR1 LGHNA, CDR2 YNFKEQ. The CDR3 reads CASSQDKVPSGQNEKLFF. Here the CDR3 DNA reads TGTGCCAGCAGCCAAGATAAGGTTCCTTCGGGACAGAATGAAAAACTGTTTTTT.

The J gene is TRBJ2-1, the V gene TRBV7-9, with TRBD2 matching over 11 bases. This CDR3 region has 15 residues. The germline V gene encodes CDR1 SEHNR and CDR2 FQNEAQ (reference sequence). V was clipped by 5 bases and J by 7 bases; unmatched bases: 7. CDR3 region: CASSPTSGMRNEQFF. The DNA for the CDR3 is TGTGCCAGCAGCCCGACTAGCGGGATGAGGAATGAGCAGTTCTTC.

This clone showed up just a few times. The V and J genes are TRBV15 and TRBJ2-7, with TRBD2 matching 9 bases. The germline gives CDR1 LNHNV, CDR2 YYDKDF (reference sequence). The CDR3 loop spans 15 amino acids. V was pared by 1 base and J by 2 bases, with 3 bases of the junction left unmatched. CDR3: CATSRGAGGPYEQYF. CDR3 DNA sequence: TGTGCCACCAGCAGAGGGGCGGGAGGGCCCTACGAGCAGTACTTC. The whole variable domain, filled in from reference TRBV15 and TRBJ2-7, reads DAMVIQNPRYQVTQFGKPVTLSCSQTLNHNVMYWYQQKSSQAPKLLFHYYDKDFNNEADTPDNFQSRRPNTSFCFLDIRSPGLGDTAMYLCATSRGAGGPYEQYFGPGTRLTVT.

The chain uses TRBV30 and TRBJ2-7; 7 positions agree with TRBD2. With V trimmed by 3 bases and J by 3 bases, 5 bases remained unmatched. CDR1 GTSNPN and CDR2 SVGIG come from the germline V gene (reference sequence). This CDR3 has 13 amino acids. The CDR3 is CAWSDWDYYEQYF. The CDR3 region has the DNA TGTGCCTGGAGCGATTGGGACTACTACGAGCAGTACTTC.

The gene calls are TRBV28 and TRBJ1-5; 9 nucleotides align to TRBD1. From germline, CDR1 is MDHEN and CDR2 SYDVKM. V trimming: 10 bases; J trimming: 3 bases; junction bases outside the gene matches: 10. The CDR3 is made up of 15 amino acids. DNA of the CDR3: TGTGCCACCCAAGGGGGACAGGGCGTCAATCAGCCCCAGCATTTT. Translating gives CATQGGQGVNQPQHF.

The chain couples TRBV14 to TRBJ1-1, with 8 bases matching TRBD1. The CDR3 loop spans 12 amino acids. Germline-derived CDR1 and CDR2 are SGHDN and FVKESK. The trim removed 0 bases at V and 11 bases at J, leaving 2 bases unmatched. The CDR3 here is CASSQDGQGAFF. CDR3 bases: TGTGCCAGCAGCCAAGATGGACAGGGCGCTTTCTTT.

The chain recombines TRBV5-8 with TRBJ2-1; 12 nucleotides line up with TRBD1. Trimming at V came to 1 base and at J to 7 bases, leaving 6 bases not matched to a gene. The CDR3 sequence is 16 residues long. Germline V gene sequence: CDR1 SGHTS, CDR2 YDEGEE. The CDR3 loop is CASSLCGTGGCNEQFF. DNA for the CDR3: TGTGCCAGCAGCTTGTGCGGGACAGGGGGCTGTAATGAGCAGTTCTTC.

The genes are TRBV27 and TRBJ2-3, with TRBD1 matching 8 bases. CDR1 is MNHEY, CDR2 SMNVEV, per germline (reference sequence). The CDR3 is 16 amino acids. The junction had 5 bases not matched to a gene; V was cut back by 2 bases and J by 1 base. The CDR3 reads CASSLDGQGRTDTQYF. Here the CDR3 DNA reads TGTGCCAGCAGTTTAGACGGACAGGGCCGCACAGATACGCAGTATTTT.

This chain uses TRBV11-1 with TRBJ2-3; perhaps TRBD2 as D (6 bases). Germline assignment: CDR1 SGHAT and CDR2 FQDESV (reference sequence). V lost 2 bases to trimming and J lost 4 bases, with 19 bases between them. The CDR3 totals 17 residues. The CDR3 region is CASSLPPEGSEADTQYF. CDR3 in DNA: TGTGCCAGCAGCTTACCGCCGGAGGGGAGCGAGGCAGATACGCAGTATTTT.

CDR3 residues: CASSRPLEGSAYEQYF. CDR3 sequence (DNA): TGTGCCAGCAGCCGCCCTCTGGAGGGGTCGGCCTACGAGCAGTACTTC. The genes are TRBV6-6 and TRBJ2-7, with D perhaps TRBD2 (6 bases). Germline V lookup: CDR1 MNHNY, CDR2 SVGAGI (reference sequence). Trimming removed 6 bases at V and 2 bases at J, with 20 bases between. The CDR3 totals 16 residues.

The chain joins TRBV27 to TRBJ1-2; 7 bases are a match to TRBD1. Germline assignment: CDR1 MNHEY and CDR2 SMNVEV (reference sequence). Trimming cost V 5 bases and J 2 bases; bases outside gene matches: 11. This CDR3 is 16 amino acids long. In DNA, the CDR3 is TGTGCCAGCAGTCCCCACTCTGGGACAGCCAACTATGGCTACACCTTC. Translation: CASSPHSGTANYGYTF.

The chain couples TRBV30 to TRBJ2-1; 9 bases line up with TRBD2. Germline CDR1 and CDR2: GTSNPN and SVGIG (reference sequence). The CDR3 loop spans 16 amino acids. J lost 8 bases, V lost 3 bases, and 14 bases had no gene match. CDR3 DNA sequence: TGTGCCTGGAGCCTCGATAGCGGGAGAGGAGTCGATGAGCAGTTCTTC. Its protein product is CAWSLDSGRGVDEQFF.